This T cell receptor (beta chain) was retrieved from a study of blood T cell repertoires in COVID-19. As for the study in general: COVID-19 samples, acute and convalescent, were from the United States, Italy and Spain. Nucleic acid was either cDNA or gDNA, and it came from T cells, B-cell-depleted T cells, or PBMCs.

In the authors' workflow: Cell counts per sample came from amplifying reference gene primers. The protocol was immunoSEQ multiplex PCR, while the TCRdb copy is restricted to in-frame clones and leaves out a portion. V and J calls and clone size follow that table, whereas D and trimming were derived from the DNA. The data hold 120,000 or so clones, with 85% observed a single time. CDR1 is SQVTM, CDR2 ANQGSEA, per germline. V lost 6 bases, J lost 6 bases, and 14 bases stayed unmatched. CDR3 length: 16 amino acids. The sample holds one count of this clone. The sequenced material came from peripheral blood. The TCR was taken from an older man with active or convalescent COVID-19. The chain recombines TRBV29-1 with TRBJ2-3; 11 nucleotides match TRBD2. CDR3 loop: CSVHSGRASDFDTQYF. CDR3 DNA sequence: TGCAGCGTACATAGCGGGAGGGCCTCTGATTTTGATACGCAGTATTTT.